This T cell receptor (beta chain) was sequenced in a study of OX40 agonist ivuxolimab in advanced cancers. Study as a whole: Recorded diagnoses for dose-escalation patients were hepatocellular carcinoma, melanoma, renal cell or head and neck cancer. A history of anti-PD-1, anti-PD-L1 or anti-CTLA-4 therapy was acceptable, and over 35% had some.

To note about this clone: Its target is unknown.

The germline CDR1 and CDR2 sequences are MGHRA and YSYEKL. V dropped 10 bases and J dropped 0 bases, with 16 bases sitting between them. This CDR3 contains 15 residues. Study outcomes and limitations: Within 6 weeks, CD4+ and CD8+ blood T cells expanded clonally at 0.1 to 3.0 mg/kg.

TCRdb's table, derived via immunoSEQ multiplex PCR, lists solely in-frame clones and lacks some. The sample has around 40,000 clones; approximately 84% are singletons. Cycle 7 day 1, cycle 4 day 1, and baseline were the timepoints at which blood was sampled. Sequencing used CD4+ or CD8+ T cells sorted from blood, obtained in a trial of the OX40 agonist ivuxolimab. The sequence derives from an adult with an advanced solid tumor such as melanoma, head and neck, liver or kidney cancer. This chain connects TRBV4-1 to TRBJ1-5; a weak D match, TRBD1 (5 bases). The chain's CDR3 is CATSPGGHSNQPQHF. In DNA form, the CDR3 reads TGCGCCACCTCCCCGGGGGGTCATAGCAATCAGCCCCAGCATTTT.